The rows below give T cell receptor beta chains drawn from one sample of a study of T-cell memory formation after mild COVID-19. TCRdb called the 5' RACE reads again in MiXCR, with one record for every CDR3 protein. The data contain under 650,000 distinct CDR3 sequences, 15% to 20% of them seen just once; the ten biggest clones take up about 12%. The sequencing input was PBMCs or a T cell subset sorted from them (not recorded which). The receptor source for this set is an adult woman who had mild COVID-19 (a few samples of this study predate the infection). Cell type and time point are not known. Each CDR3 is given with its conserved first and last residue. D genes are given only for firm matches.

D: -; J: TRBJ2-2; V: TRBV5-6; CDR3: CASSPGLITGELFF
D: TRBD2; J: TRBJ2-3; V: TRBV5-1; CDR3: CASSLLLAGGPSTDTQYF
D: -; J: TRBJ2-6; V: TRBV14; CDR3: CASSRHSGANVLTF
D: -; J: TRBJ2-1; V: TRBV7-3; CDR3: CASSDGSLSSYNEQFF
D: -; J: TRBJ1-1; V: TRBV6-2/TRBV6-3; CDR3: CASSSVISLNTEAFF
D: TRBD1; J: TRBJ2-7; V: TRBV5-1; CDR3: CASRSPGQGPYEQYF
D: -; J: TRBJ2-1; V: TRBV7-8; CDR3: CASSPRLGQVHYNEQFF
D: -; J: TRBJ2-1; V: TRBV19; CDR3: CASSRTGLQNEQFF
D: TRBD2; J: TRBJ2-1; V: TRBV7-9; CDR3: CASSRPTTSGGRYNEQFF
D: TRBD1; J: TRBJ1-3; V: TRBV27; CDR3: CASSPRDRGSGNTIYF
D: -; J: TRBJ1-1; V: TRBV4-2; CDR3: CASSQVGTNTEAFF
D: -; J: TRBJ1-6; V: TRBV3-1; CDR3: CASSRGGIALHF
D: TRBD1; J: TRBJ2-7; V: TRBV11-2; CDR3: CASSPNSDRSSYEQYF
D: TRBD2; J: TRBJ2-7; V: TRBV5-1; CDR3: CASGGGLSYEQYF
D: -; J: TRBJ2-3; V: TRBV7-8; CDR3: CASSIPTGRRSTDTQYF
D: -; J: TRBJ1-5; V: TRBV20-1; CDR3: CSARGPDLGQPQHF
D: TRBD2; J: TRBJ2-3; V: TRBV29-1; CDR3: CSVEETSGLWDTQYF
D: -; J: TRBJ1-1; V: TRBV3-1; CDR3: CASSQIGSEAFF